What follows are 26 T cell receptor beta chains derived from one specimen sequenced in a study of spatial heterogeneity in lung cancer. Study outcomes and limitations: In tumors, expanded intratumoral alpha and beta TCR counts tracked mutation counts.

Time point described: sample taken at primary tumor resection. TCRdb re-called the 5' RACE reads with MiXCR, one entry per CDR3 protein. The sample holds approximately 11,000 distinct CDR3 sequences, under 10% seen once. These receptors have no identified antigens. Sample: lung tumor tissue, taken at surgery. The receptors originated from a female donor with early-stage non-small cell lung cancer.

By sample fraction, this clonotype is medium-sized (0.01 to 0.1%). Being off target in a library aimed at alpha chains, this beta chain has a size of little meaning. The chain recombines TRBV27 with TRBJ2-1; TRBD1 matches 7 bases. CDR3 length equals 16 residues. The germline V gene encodes CDR1 MNHEY and CDR2 SMNVEV (reference sequence). Trimming cost V 1 base and J 3 bases; bases outside gene matches: 6. The CDR3 DNA reads as TGTGCCAGCAGTTTATTCAGGGGGTTACTCTACAATGAGCAGTTCTTC. This sequence encodes CASSLFRGLLYNEQFF.

This clonotype was recorded at least ten times. The library was prepared for alpha chains; this beta chain is a stray read, so its frequency means little. The chain employs TRBV11-3 and TRBJ2-7; D is ambiguous. CDR3 size: 13 residues. From germline, CDR1 is SGHNT and CDR2 YENEEA. The ends were cut back, 1 base at V and 3 bases at J, with 7 bases in the middle. CDR3 residues: CASSLGASYEQYF. DNA for the CDR3: TGTGCCAGCAGCTTAGGGGCTAGCTACGAGCAGTACTTC.

This clonotype occurred many times. Since it is a stray read in a library aimed at alpha chains, this beta chain has a size that is not meaningful. The chain links TRBV7-2 to TRBJ2-6; D gene unclear. In germline, CDR1 is SGHTA, CDR2 FQGNSA. The CDR3 has 17 amino acids. V was trimmed by 2 bases and J by 0 bases, leaving 11 bases between them. The CDR3 here is CASSLSSRLSGANVLTF. The CDR3 nucleotides read TGTGCCAGCAGCTTATCCTCCCGCCTCTCTGGGGCCAACGTCCTGACTTTC.

This clonotype has at least ten counts. Within a library made for alpha chains, this beta chain is off target, and its count is uninformative. The V gene is TRBV5-1, the J gene TRBJ2-2; D is uncertain. The CDR3 contains 14 residues. Trimming stripped 0 bases from V and 4 bases from J, with 7 bases between. Germline loops: CDR1 SGHRS, CDR2 YFSETQ. The CDR3 DNA is TGCGCCAGCAGCTTGGAGCCAATCACCGGGGAGCTGTTTTTT. It codes for CASSLEPITGELFF.

This clonotype was seen at least ten times. Little can be read into the size of this beta chain, an off-target read in a library designed for alpha chains. The chain joins TRBV7-9 to TRBJ1-2, with unresolved D. V was pared by 5 bases and J by 8 bases, with 15 bases between. The germline V gene has CDR1 SEHNR and CDR2 FQNEAQ (reference sequence). The CDR3 covers 13 residues. DNA for the CDR3: TGTGCCAGCAGCGAGCAGGTGGGCTCAGGCTACACCTTC. Amino acids: CASSEQVGSGYTF.

This clonotype was counted between two and nine times. This beta chain came through as a stray read in a library set up for alpha chains, and its size says little. The chain recombines TRBV5-1 with TRBJ2-3, with TRBD2 matching over 15 bases. J gave up 3 bases and V 4 bases, and 6 bases lay outside the gene matches. The V gene's germline CDR1 is SGHRS and CDR2 YFSETQ. The CDR3 covers 17 residues. CDR3 in DNA: TGCGCCAGCAGCATGAGGACTAGCGGGGGGGCAACAGATACGCAGTATTTT. It codes for CASSMRTSGGATDTQYF.

This clonotype was seen at least ten times. Found in a library prepared for alpha chains, this beta chain is an off-target read, and its abundance has little meaning. The V call is TRBV3-1, the J call TRBJ2-1; tentatively, D is TRBD1 (5 bases). CDR1 is LGHDT, CDR2 YNNKEL, per germline (reference sequence). The ends were cut back, 7 bases at V and 6 bases at J, with 16 bases in the middle. The CDR3 extends over 14 amino acids. The CDR3 region has the DNA TGTGCCAGCATTGACATCAGGGCCCCCAATGAGCAGTTCTTC. Its translation is CASIDIRAPNEQFF.

Details on this clonotype: Because this beta chain is a stray read in a library intended to capture alpha chains, its abundance should not be given much weight. This chain uses TRBV4-1 with TRBJ1-6, with 7 bases matching TRBD1. The ends lost 1 base at V and 8 bases at J; junction bases unmatched: 2. CDR1 is MGHRA, CDR2 YSYEKL, per germline. The CDR3 is 14 residues long. CDR3 sequence: CASSQGQGDSPLHF. The CDR3, as DNA: TGCGCCAGCAGCCAAGGACAGGGCGATTCACCCCTCCACTTT.

At least ten counts were recorded for this clonotype. This beta chain turned up in a library designed for alpha chains; as an off-target read, its abundance says little. The genes are TRBV5-1 and TRBJ1-1; 9 nucleotides align to TRBD1. The CDR3 spans 14 residues. V lost 2 bases to trimming and J lost 4 bases; unmatched junction nucleotides: 3. Per the germline V gene, CDR1 is SGHRS and CDR2 is YFSETQ. DNA for the CDR3: TGCGCCAGCAGCTTTGGACAGGGGTTCACTGAAGCTTTCTTT. Its protein is CASSFGQGFTEAFF.

This clonotype was picked up many times. The library was built for alpha chains, so this beta chain is an off-target read and its size means little. The chain links TRBV3-1 to TRBJ2-4, with TRBD2 identical over 8 bases. This CDR3 comprises 14 residues. With 4 bases clipped from V and 5 bases from J, the junction kept 4 bases outside the gene matches. Germline-derived CDR1 and CDR2 are LGHDT and YNNKEL (reference sequence). CDR3 DNA: TGTGCCAGCAGCCCCGGGGGGGCCGAAAACATTCAGTACTTC. Translation: CASSPGGAENIQYF.

In the case of this clonotype: This beta chain appears as a stray read in a library generated for alpha chains; its size is not informative. The J gene is TRBJ1-5, the V gene TRBV7-2; D remains unclear. Germline V gene data show CDR1 as SGHTA and CDR2 as FQGNSA. There are 13 residues in the CDR3. V lost 3 bases and J lost 4, with 7 bases in between. The CDR3 coding sequence is TGTGCCAGCAGCTTCCGGGCAAATCAGCCCCAGCATTTT. This codes for CASSFRANQPQHF.

By frequency in the sample, this clonotype is medium-sized (0.01 to 0.1%). Found in a library prepared for alpha chains, this beta chain is an off-target read, and its abundance has little meaning. The rearrangement joins TRBV29-1 to TRBJ2-5; D tentatively reads TRBD1 or TRBD2 (6 bases each). Trimming pared 4 bases from V and 5 bases from J, leaving 17 bases between. The length of the CDR3 is 14 residues. Germline-derived CDR1 and CDR2 are SQVTM and ANQGSEA. Written as DNA, the CDR3 is TGCAGCGTTGCGGACAGTAGGACTATGGAGACCCAGTACTTC. Amino acids: CSVADSRTMETQYF.

This clonotype is medium-sized by share. This beta chain represents an off-target read in a library built for alpha chains; its size is of limited meaning. This chain connects TRBV4-3 to TRBJ2-7; D gene unclear. This CDR3 comprises 14 residues. CDR1 is LGHNA and CDR2 is YSLEER in the germline V gene. V was pared by 4 bases and J by 4 bases, with 14 bases between. DNA for the CDR3: TGCGCCAGCAGCCTCTACCTGACGGTATACGAGCAGTACTTC. Residues: CASSLYLTVYEQYF.

This clonotype has ten or more counts. Being off target in a library aimed at alpha chains, this beta chain has a size of little meaning. The gene calls are TRBV20-1 and TRBJ2-7, with 9 bases lining up with TRBD1. The CDR3 sequence is 14 residues long. Germline-derived CDR1 and CDR2 are DFQATT and SNEGSKA (reference sequence). The V gene end was trimmed by 5 bases and the J gene end by 2 bases; junction bases not matched to a gene: 7. As DNA, the CDR3 is TGCAGTGCTGTAGAGGGACAGGGAACCTACGAGCAGTACTTC. Translating it yields CSAVEGQGTYEQYF.

The table lists this clonotype with many counts. This beta chain represents an off-target read in a library built for alpha chains; its size is of limited meaning. This chain connects TRBV5-1 to TRBJ2-3; TRBD1 might be the D (6 bases). Germline CDR1 and CDR2: SGHRS and YFSETQ. The V end was cut by 1 base, the J end by 5 bases, with 17 bases between. This CDR3 spans 16 amino acids. The CDR3 nucleotides are TGCGCCAGCAGCTTGATGGACAGCCCGAGTGGAGATACGCAGTATTTT. Amino acid sequence: CASSLMDSPSGDTQYF.

This clonotype was detected many times. Within a library made for alpha chains, this beta chain is off target, and its count is uninformative. The chain employs TRBV12-3 or TRBV12-4 and TRBJ1-5; 9 nucleotides agree with TRBD1. This CDR3 is 14 amino acids long. The junction had 4 bases not matched to a gene; V was cut back by 5 bases and J by 5 bases. The CDR3 coding sequence is TGTGCCAGCAGTCTACAGGGGGCAGATCAGCCCCAGCATTTT. Amino acids: CASSLQGADQPQHF.

This clonotype is termed medium-sized (0.01 to 0.1%). This beta chain is an off-target read within a library intended for alpha chains, so its frequency means little. The chain uses TRBV5-1 and TRBJ2-7, with no clear D. Trimming cost V 0 bases and J 1 base, with 14 bases left between them. The germline CDR1 and CDR2 sequences are SGHRS and YFSETQ. This CDR3 spans 16 amino acids. The CDR3 sequence is CASSLEAVTRSYEQYF. The CDR3 DNA reads as TGCGCCAGCAGCTTGGAGGCGGTCACCCGTTCCTACGAGCAGTACTTC.

The table lists this clonotype with many counts. This beta chain is off target for a library built for alpha chains, so its abundance means little. V gene TRBV20-1 combines with J gene TRBJ2-5; 7 bases fit TRBD1. This CDR3 region has 18 residues. The germline CDR1 and CDR2 sequences are DFQATT and SNEGSKA (reference sequence). Trimming took 6 bases from V and 1 from J; bases not matched to a gene: 20. As DNA, the CDR3 is TGCAGTGCCCCAGTGCACCCACAGACAGGGCCCGCCCAAGAGACCCAGTACTTC. Residues: CSAPVHPQTGPAQETQYF.

This clonotype came up a few times. The library was designed around alpha chains, so this beta chain is a stray read whose abundance carries little weight. The chain is built from TRBV7-9 and TRBJ2-5, with 9 bases lining up with TRBD1. This CDR3 spans 15 amino acids. Germline-derived CDR1 and CDR2 are SEHNR and FQNEAQ (reference sequence). Losses at the gene ends were 2 bases for V and 3 bases for J; bases not matched to a gene: 4. The CDR3 spells CASSLRDRVKETQYF. In nucleotides, the CDR3 is TGTGCCAGCAGCTTACGGGACAGGGTAAAAGAGACCCAGTACTTC.

About this clonotype itself: The size of this beta chain means little, since it is a stray read in a library made for alpha chains. J is TRBJ2-5 and V is TRBV5-1, with D maybe TRBD1 (6 bases). In germline, CDR1 is SGHRS, CDR2 YFSETQ. This CDR3 contains 17 residues. V was pared by 0 bases and J by 2 bases, with 17 bases between. The CDR3, as DNA: TGCGCCAGCAGCTTGGCGGTTGGACAGACTATTCAAGAGACCCAGTACTTC. It is translated as CASSLAVGQTIQETQYF. Variable domain in full (rest from reference TRBV5-1 and TRBJ2-5): KAGVTQTPRYLIKTRGQQVTLSCSPISGHRSVSWYQQTPGQGLQFLFEYFSETQRNKGNFPGRFSGRQFSNSRSEMNVSTLELGDSALYLCASSLAVGQTIQETQYFGPGTRLLVL.

This clonotype was seen many times. This beta chain lies outside the target of a library built for alpha chains; its clone size means little. The chain combines TRBV30 with TRBJ2-5; D possibly corresponds to TRBD2 (7 bases). This CDR3 has 15 residues. The germline V gene has CDR1 GTSNPN and CDR2 SVGIG (reference sequence). V shed 4 bases and J shed 1 base, with 16 bases lying between them. The CDR3 DNA follows: TGTGCCTGGAATAGTGGCGGGGGCCTCCAAGAGACCCAGTACTTC. Translated, it gives CAWNSGGGLQETQYF.

There are many counts of this clonotype. Little can be read into the size of this beta chain, an off-target read in a library designed for alpha chains. The chain carries TRBV28 and TRBJ2-7; D possibly matches TRBD1 or TRBD2 (6 bases each). Germline V CDR1 and CDR2: MDHEN, SYDVKM. The CDR3 extends over 14 amino acids. Trimming stripped 8 bases from V and 1 base from J, with 15 bases between. CDR3 sequence (DNA): TGTGCCAGCCAAAACCAGGGGAGGTCCTACGAGCAGTACTTC. Translated, it gives CASQNQGRSYEQYF.

This clonotype has at least ten counts. Being off target in a library aimed at alpha chains, this beta chain has a size of little meaning. In DNA form, the CDR3 reads TGTGCCAGCAGTTACGGCCGGTTGAACACTGAAGCTTTCTTT. As protein: CASSYGRLNTEAFF. The chain carries TRBV6-5 and TRBJ1-1; D is unresolved. Germline V gene lookup returns CDR1 MNHEY and CDR2 SVGAGI. The CDR3 runs 14 residues. V lost 2 bases, J lost 0 bases, and 7 bases lay in between.

This clonotype was recorded a few times. With the library built for alpha chains, this beta chain is off target and its frequency is not meaningful. This chain links TRBV20-1 with TRBJ1-6; D perhaps matches TRBD1 (5 bases). The V end was cut by 0 bases, the J end by 9 bases, with 12 bases between. The CDR3 has 14 residues. Germline CDR1 DFQATT, CDR2 SNEGSKA (reference sequence). The CDR3: CSARDRGSFSPLHF. The CDR3 region has the DNA TGCAGTGCTAGAGATCGGGGGTCTTTTTCACCCCTCCACTTT.

A word on this clonotype: For a library built for alpha chains, this beta chain is a stray read; little rests on its size. The rearrangement links TRBV2 to TRBJ1-6; 7 bases match TRBD1. J gave up 0 bases and V 4 bases, and 6 bases lay outside the gene matches. This CDR3 is built from 17 residues. CDR1 is SNHLY and CDR2 is FYNNEI in the germline V gene. CDR3 protein: CASSGGTASSYNSPLHF. CDR3 DNA: TGTGCCAGCAGTGGGGGGACAGCAAGCTCCTATAATTCACCCCTCCACTTT.

This clonotype was recorded many times. The size of this beta chain means little, since it is a stray read in a library made for alpha chains. This rearrangement joins TRBV28 to TRBJ1-1; D remains unclear. Germline CDR1 reads MDHEN; CDR2 reads SYDVKM. Between the trimmed V and J ends, which lost 6 bases and 0 bases, there was a span of 14 bases. The CDR3 has 15 residues. CDR3 DNA sequence: TGTGCCAGCAGCCCCCTTACCAGTATGAACACTGAAGCTTTCTTT. Translating it yields CASSPLTSMNTEAFF. The variable domain in full, completed from reference TRBV28 and TRBJ1-1, reads DVKVTQSSRYLVKRTGEKVFLECVQDMDHENMFWYRQDPGLGLRLIYFSYDVKMKEKGDIPEGYSVSREKKERFSLILESASTNQTSMYLCASSPLTSMNTEAFFGQGTRLTVV.